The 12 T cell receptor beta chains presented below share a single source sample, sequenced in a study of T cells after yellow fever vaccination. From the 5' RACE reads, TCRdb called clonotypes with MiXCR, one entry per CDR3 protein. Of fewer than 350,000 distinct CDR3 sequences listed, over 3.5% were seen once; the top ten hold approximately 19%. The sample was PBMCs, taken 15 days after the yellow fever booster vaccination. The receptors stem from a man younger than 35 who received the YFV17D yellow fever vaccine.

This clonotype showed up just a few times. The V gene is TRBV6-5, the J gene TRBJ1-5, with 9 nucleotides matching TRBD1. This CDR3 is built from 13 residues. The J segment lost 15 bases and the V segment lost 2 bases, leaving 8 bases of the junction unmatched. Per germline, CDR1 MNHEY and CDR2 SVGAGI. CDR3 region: CASSYDTTGGLHF. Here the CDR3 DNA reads TGTGCCAGCAGTTACGATACGACAGGGGGATTGCATTTT.

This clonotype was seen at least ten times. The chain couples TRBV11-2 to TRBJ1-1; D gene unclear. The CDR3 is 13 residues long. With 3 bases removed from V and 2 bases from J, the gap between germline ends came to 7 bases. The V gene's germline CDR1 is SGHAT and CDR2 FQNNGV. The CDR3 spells CASSFGENTEAFF. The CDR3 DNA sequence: TGTGCCAGCAGCTTTGGGGAAAACACTGAAGCTTTCTTT.

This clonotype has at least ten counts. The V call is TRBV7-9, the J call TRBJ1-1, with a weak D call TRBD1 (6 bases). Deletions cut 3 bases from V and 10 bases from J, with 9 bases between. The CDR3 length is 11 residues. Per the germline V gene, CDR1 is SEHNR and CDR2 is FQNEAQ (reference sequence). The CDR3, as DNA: TGTGCCAGCAGCTTGGGAGGGGGAGCTTTCTTT. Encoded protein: CASSLGGGAFF.

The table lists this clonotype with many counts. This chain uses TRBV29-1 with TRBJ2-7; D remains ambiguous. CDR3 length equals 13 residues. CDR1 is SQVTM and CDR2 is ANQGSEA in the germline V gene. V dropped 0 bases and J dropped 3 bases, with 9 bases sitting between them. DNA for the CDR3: TGCAGCGTTGAAGATCTGGGCGGCTACGAGCAGTACTTC. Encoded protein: CSVEDLGGYEQYF.

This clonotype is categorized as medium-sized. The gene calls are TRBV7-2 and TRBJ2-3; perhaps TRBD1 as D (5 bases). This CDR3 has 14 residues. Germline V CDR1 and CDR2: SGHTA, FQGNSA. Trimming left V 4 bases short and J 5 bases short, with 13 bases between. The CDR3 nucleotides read TGTGCCAGCAGCTCGACCAGGGTCGGAGATACGCAGTATTTT. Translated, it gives CASSSTRVGDTQYF.

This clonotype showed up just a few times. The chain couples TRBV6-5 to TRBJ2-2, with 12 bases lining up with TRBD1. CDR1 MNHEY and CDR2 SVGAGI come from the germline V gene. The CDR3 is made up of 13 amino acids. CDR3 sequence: CATGTGGSGELFF. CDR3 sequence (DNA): TGTGCAACCGGGACAGGGGGCTCCGGGGAGCTGTTTTTT.

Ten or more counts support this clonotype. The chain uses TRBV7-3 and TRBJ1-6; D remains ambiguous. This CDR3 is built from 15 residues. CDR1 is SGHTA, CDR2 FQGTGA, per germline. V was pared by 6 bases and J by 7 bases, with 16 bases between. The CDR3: CASSPGLSQNSPLHF. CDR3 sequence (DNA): TGTGCCAGCAGTCCTGGGCTATCCCAGAATTCACCCCTCCACTTT. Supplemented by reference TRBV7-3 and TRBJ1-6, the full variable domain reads GAGVSQTPSNKVTEKGKYVELRCDPISGHTALYWYRQSLGQGPEFLIYFQGTGAADDSGLPNDRFFAVRPEGSVSTLKIQRTERGDSAVYLCASSPGLSQNSPLHFGNGTRLTVT.

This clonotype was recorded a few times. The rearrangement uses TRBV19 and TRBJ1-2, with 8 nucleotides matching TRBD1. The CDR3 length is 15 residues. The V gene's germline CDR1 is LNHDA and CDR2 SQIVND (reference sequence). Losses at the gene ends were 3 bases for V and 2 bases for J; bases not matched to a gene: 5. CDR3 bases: TGTGCCAGTAGTATTTGGGACAGGAGGAACTATGGCTACACCTTC. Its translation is CASSIWDRRNYGYTF.

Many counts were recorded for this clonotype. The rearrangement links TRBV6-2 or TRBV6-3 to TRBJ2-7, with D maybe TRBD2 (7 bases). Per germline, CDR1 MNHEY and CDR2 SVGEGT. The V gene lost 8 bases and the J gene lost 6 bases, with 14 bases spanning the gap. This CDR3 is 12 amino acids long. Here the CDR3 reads CASGGAAGEQYF. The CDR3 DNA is TGTGCCAGCGGGGGGGCAGCCGGCGAGCAGTACTTC.

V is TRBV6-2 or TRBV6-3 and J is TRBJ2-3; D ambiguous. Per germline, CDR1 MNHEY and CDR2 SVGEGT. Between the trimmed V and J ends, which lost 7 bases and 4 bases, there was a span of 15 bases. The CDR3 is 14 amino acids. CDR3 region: CASKSGGSSDTQYF. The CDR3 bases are TGTGCCAGCAAATCCGGTGGCAGTTCAGATACGCAGTATTTT.

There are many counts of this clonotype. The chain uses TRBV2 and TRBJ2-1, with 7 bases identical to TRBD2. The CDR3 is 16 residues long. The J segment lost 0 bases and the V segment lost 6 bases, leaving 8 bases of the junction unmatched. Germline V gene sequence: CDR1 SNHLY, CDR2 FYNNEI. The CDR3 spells CASRGGAASSYNEQFF. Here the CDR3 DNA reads TGTGCCAGCAGGGGAGGGGCGGCAAGCTCCTACAATGAGCAGTTCTTC. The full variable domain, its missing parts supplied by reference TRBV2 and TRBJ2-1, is EPEVTQTPSHQVTQMGQEVILRCVPISNHLYFYWYRQILGQKVEFLVSFYNNEISEKSEIFDDQFSVERPDGSNFTLKIRSTKLEDSAMYFCASRGGAASSYNEQFFGPGTRLTVL.

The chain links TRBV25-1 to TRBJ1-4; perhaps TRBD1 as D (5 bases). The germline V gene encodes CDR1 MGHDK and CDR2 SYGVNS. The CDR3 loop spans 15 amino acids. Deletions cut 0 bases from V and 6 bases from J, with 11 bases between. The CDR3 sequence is CASSEYAGVYEKLFF. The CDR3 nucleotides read TGTGCCAGCAGTGAATATGCGGGGGTTTATGAAAAACTGTTTTTT.